These 5 T cell receptor beta chains were all obtained from the same sample, sequenced in a study of beta chain features in type 1 diabetes. The investigators reverse transcribed all of the isolated RNA, so they sequenced expressed TCRB transcripts. Assay: immunoSEQ multiplex PCR; the TCRdb copy retains only in-frame clones and omits some. The sample consists of approximately 170,000 clones, over 6% of them appearing once. The antigens of these receptors remain unknown. General observations from the study: Patients with Type 1 diabetes showed moderately but significantly shorter TCRB CDR3s in all four CD4+ subsets.

The material sequenced was central memory CD4+ T cells from blood. These receptors were taken from a man aged 18 to 30 with type 1 diabetes.

This clone was counted many times. This chain uses TRBV4-1 with TRBJ2-5, with 11 bases identical to TRBD2. With V trimmed by 4 bases and J by 3 bases, 1 base remained unmatched. Germline V gene data show CDR1 as MGHRA and CDR2 as YSYEKL. CDR3 size: 14 residues. CDR3 region: CASSPGLAEETQYF. CDR3 coding DNA: TGCGCCAGCAGCCCGGGACTAGCGGAAGAGACCCAGTACTTC.

This clone has a handful of counts. The chain links TRBV18 to TRBJ2-7; a possible D gene is TRBD2 (6 bases). The CDR3 spans 13 residues. The V end was cut by 3 bases, the J end by 7 bases, with 13 bases between. In germline, CDR1 is KGHSH, CDR2 LQKENI. The CDR3 DNA reads TGTGCCAGCTCACCGCACAGCCGGGGGGAGCAGTACTTC. Translation gives CASSPHSRGEQYF.

This rearrangement joins TRBV28 to TRBJ1-1, with D unclear. Germline V gene data show CDR1 as MDHEN and CDR2 as SYDVKM. There are 13 residues in the CDR3. V was trimmed by 3 bases and J by 7 bases, leaving 12 bases between them. The CDR3 coding sequence is TGTGCCAGCAGTTTTCTGTCTGAGGGTGAAGCTTTCTTT. The encoded protein is CASSFLSEGEAFF.

This clone was observed many times. The V call is TRBV10-3, the J call TRBJ2-5, with TRBD1 as a possible D gene (7 bases). CDR1 ENHRY and CDR2 SYGVKD come from the germline V gene. The V end lost 3 bases, the J end lost 4 bases, and 18 bases lay between the germline ends. The CDR3 totals 16 residues. CDR3 in DNA: TGTGCCATCAGTGATCCGACAGGGCGAGCGGGAGAGACCCAGTACTTC. This sequence encodes CAISDPTGRAGETQYF.

This clone has only a few counts. The chain has TRBV10-2 and TRBJ1-6; a possible D gene is TRBD1 (5 bases). The V end was cut by 3 bases, the J end by 10 bases, with 19 bases between. Germline V gene lookup returns CDR1 WSHSY and CDR2 SAAADI. The CDR3 loop spans 16 amino acids. The CDR3 reads CASSDLGGDGGSPLHF. The CDR3 DNA reads TGCGCCAGCAGTGATTTGGGAGGGGACGGCGGATCACCCCTCCACTTT.